These 10 T cell receptor beta chains came from one sample sequenced in a study of identical twins. One entry per CDR3 protein, called by TCRdb with MiXCR from the 5' RACE reads. Here the sample spans 1.5 million to 2 million distinct CDR3 sequences, about 30% being singletons. Sequenced: cord blood. The receptors originated from a newborn girl in good health.

The rearrangement links TRBV20-1 to TRBJ1-5, with 7 bases identical to TRBD1. Germline V lookup: CDR1 DFQATT, CDR2 SNEGSKA (reference sequence). The CDR3 is 13 amino acids. V lost 6 bases, J lost 2 bases, and 4 bases stayed unmatched. CDR3 loop: CSATGVGNQPQHF. In DNA form, the CDR3 reads TGCAGTGCCACAGGGGTGGGCAATCAGCCCCAGCATTTT.

CDR3 sequence: CASSPYLLGGRSYEKLFF. CDR3 nucleotides: TGCGCCAGCAGCCCGTATTTACTAGGGGGTCGGTCCTATGAAAAACTGTTTTTT. V usage is TRBV4-1 and J usage is TRBJ1-4, with a weak D call TRBD1 (6 bases). CDR3 size: 18 residues. Looked up from germline, CDR1 is MGHRA and CDR2 is YSYEKL. Trimming left V 4 bases short and J 6 bases short, with 24 bases between.

CDR3 coding DNA: TGTGCCAGCAGTGGAGTAATCGATGAGCAGTTCTTC. Residues: CASSGVIDEQFF. V is TRBV25-1 and J is TRBJ2-1; D ambiguous. This CDR3 comprises 12 residues. The V gene lost 4 bases and the J gene lost 8 bases, with 9 bases spanning the gap. The V gene's germline CDR1 is MGHDK and CDR2 SYGVNS.

CDR3 in DNA: TGTGCCAGCAGCTTAGCATCCCAGGGGTCCTACAATGAGCAGTACTTC. Its protein product is CASSLASQGSYNEQYF. The chain uses TRBV7-2 and TRBJ2-1, with D possibly matching TRBD1 (6 bases). The J call may be incorrect, as the DNA end agrees better with TRBJ2-7. CDR3 size: 16 residues. Germline V gene data show CDR1 as SGHTA and CDR2 as FQGNSA.

This rearrangement joins TRBV20-1 to TRBJ2-1; TRBD2 matches 8 bases. The CDR3 has 15 residues. Unmatched junction bases numbered 8, after V lost 3 bases and J lost 4 bases. The V gene's germline CDR1 is DFQATT and CDR2 SNEGSKA (reference sequence). The CDR3 region has the DNA TGCAGTGCTAGGTCCGCGACTAGCGAATACAATGAGCAGTTCTTC. Encoded protein: CSARSATSEYNEQFF.

This clonotype has only a few counts. The chain employs TRBV29-1 and TRBJ2-5, with D unclear. This CDR3 is 12 amino acids long. Germline CDR1 and CDR2: SQVTM and ANQGSEA. With 4 bases removed from V and 6 bases from J, the gap between germline ends came to 12 bases. The CDR3 reads CSVALRTQTQYF. CDR3 nucleotide sequence: TGCAGCGTTGCCCTACGAACCCAGACCCAGTACTTC.

This chain links TRBV7-2 with TRBJ1-1; 7 bases agree with TRBD1. This CDR3 comprises 15 residues. The V gene end was trimmed by 3 bases and the J gene end by 1 base; junction bases not matched to a gene: 5. Germline values: CDR1 SGHTA, CDR2 FQGNSA. This CDR3 reads CASSLGTVQNTEAFF. The DNA of the CDR3 is TGTGCCAGCAGCTTGGGGACAGTACAGAACACTGAAGCTTTCTTT.

The chain recombines TRBV20-1 with TRBJ1-5; D may be TRBD1 (5 bases). V shed 3 bases and J shed 9 bases, with 15 bases lying between them. The CDR3 length is 13 residues. Germline loops: CDR1 DFQATT, CDR2 SNEGSKA (reference sequence). CDR3 in amino acids: CSASPTLGVPQHF. The CDR3 DNA reads TGCAGTGCTAGCCCCACCCTAGGGGTGCCCCAGCATTTT.

This clonotype was picked up a small number of times. The chain employs TRBV12-3 or TRBV12-4 and TRBJ1-3; a possible D gene is TRBD1 (6 bases). V lost 2 bases and J 0 bases, leaving 8 bases between the germline ends. The CDR3 runs 15 residues. As DNA, the CDR3 is TGTGCCAGCAGTTTAACAGGGTCCTCTGGAAACACCATATATTTT. Its translation: CASSLTGSSGNTIYF.

The CDR3 bases are TGTGCCAGCAGCTCCCGACTAGCGTCCTACAATGAGCAGTTCTTC. This translates into CASSSRLASYNEQFF. The rearrangement uses TRBV11-2 and TRBJ2-1, with TRBD2 matching over 8 bases. CDR1 is SGHAT, CDR2 FQNNGV, per germline. The trim removed 4 bases at V and 1 base at J, leaving 3 bases unmatched. This CDR3 spans 15 amino acids.